Each of the 27 T cell receptor beta chains below was sequenced from the same sample in a study of T cells in Graves' hyperthyroidism and ophthalmopathy. The source material, RNA transcripts, was used to amplify TCR beta CDR3 regions. HTBI primers were used for first-round RT-PCR of the TCR CDR3. A single record per CDR3 protein comes from TCRdb applying MiXCR to the multiplex PCR reads. The repertoire holds approximately 490,000 distinct CDR3 sequences, with less than 25% as singletons. Sequenced material: blood. The receptors stem from a woman between 65 and 79 years old with Graves' ophthalmopathy.

This clonotype came up a few times. The chain links TRBV19 to TRBJ1-1, with 7 bases lining up with TRBD1. The V and J ends lost 3 bases and 1 base, in that order; junction bases with no gene match: 5. The CDR3 runs 15 residues. Germline assignment: CDR1 LNHDA and CDR2 SQIVND (reference sequence). This CDR3 is CASSMVGTANTEAFF. DNA for the CDR3: TGTGCCAGTAGTATGGTCGGGACAGCGAACACTGAAGCTTTCTTT.

This clonotype was observed at least ten times. V usage is TRBV28 and J usage is TRBJ2-2; D is unclear. The germline V and J ends were trimmed by 2 bases and 5 bases, with 12 bases remaining between them. This CDR3 spans 15 amino acids. Germline V gives CDR1 MDHEN, CDR2 SYDVKM. For the CDR3, the DNA is TGTGCCAGCAGTTTAATCAGGAGTTCAACCGGGGAGCTGTTTTTT. This codes for CASSLIRSSTGELFF.

The chain uses TRBV7-6 and TRBJ2-1; weak D call: TRBD1 (5 bases). The CDR3 length is 19 residues. In germline, CDR1 is SGHVS, CDR2 FNYEAQ. V was cut by 2 bases and J by 4 bases, with 24 bases left in between. The DNA for the CDR3 is TGTGCCAGCAGCTTACAGGGCTGGGATGGGATTATGGGATACAATGAGCAGTTCTTC. This translates into CASSLQGWDGIMGYNEQFF.

The sample holds a few counts of this clonotype. The chain combines TRBV20-1 with TRBJ1-5; 9 positions agree with TRBD1. The CDR3 has 14 residues. V shed 5 bases, J shed 6 bases, and the junction held 8 bases outside the gene matches. In germline, CDR1 is DFQATT, CDR2 SNEGSKA (reference sequence). The CDR3 nucleotides are TGCAGTGCTCCAGGGACAGGGTTGAGTCAGCCCCAGCATTTT. Translating it yields CSAPGTGLSQPQHF.

The genes are TRBV30 and TRBJ1-1; D gene ambiguous. This CDR3 is built from 13 residues. V lost 5 bases and J lost 1, with 11 bases in between. Looked up from germline, CDR1 is GTSNPN and CDR2 is SVGIG (reference sequence). The DNA of the CDR3 is TGTGCCTGGGGGAGGGCATGGAACACTGAAGCTTTCTTT. The encoded protein is CAWGRAWNTEAFF.

This clonotype was picked up many times. The chain carries TRBV20-1 and TRBJ1-1, with 9 nucleotides matching TRBD1. The junction had 5 bases not matched to a gene; V was cut back by 6 bases and J by 0 bases. This CDR3 has 14 amino acids. Germline CDR1 reads DFQATT; CDR2 reads SNEGSKA (reference sequence). CDR3 nucleotides: TGCAGTGCCGTAGGACAGGGGATGAACACTGAAGCTTTCTTT. This codes for CSAVGQGMNTEAFF.

The rearrangement joins TRBV10-3 to TRBJ1-6; weak D call: TRBD1 (6 bases). V lost 6 bases and J lost 5, with 14 bases in between. Per germline, CDR1 ENHRY and CDR2 SYGVKD. There are 15 residues in the CDR3. The CDR3, as DNA: TGTGCCATCAGCCCCGGGACATCGAATAATTCACCCCTCCACTTT. The encoded protein is CAISPGTSNNSPLHF.

This rearrangement joins TRBV20-1 to TRBJ1-5; D is unresolved. The V end was cut by 8 bases, the J end by 2 bases, with 13 bases between. Germline assignment: CDR1 DFQATT and CDR2 SNEGSKA (reference sequence). The CDR3 totals 13 residues. In nucleotides, the CDR3 is TGCAGTCAACCTGGGCTCGGCAATCAGCCCCAGCATTTT. Translated, it gives CSQPGLGNQPQHF.

This clonotype turned up a few times. The CDR3 bases are TGTGCCAGCAGCTTAGCGGGACCAGGCTACGAGCAGTACTTC. Its protein is CASSLAGPGYEQYF. The rearrangement links TRBV7-9 to TRBJ2-7; D tentatively reads TRBD1 or TRBD2 (5 bases each). V was pared by 0 bases and J by 3 bases, with 9 bases between. The CDR3 covers 14 residues. The germline V gene encodes CDR1 SEHNR and CDR2 FQNEAQ (reference sequence).

The chain combines TRBV6-1 with TRBJ1-2, with D possibly being TRBD1 (6 bases). V was shortened by 6 bases and J by 7 bases, with 21 bases between the two germline ends. Germline assignment: CDR1 MNHNS and CDR2 SASEGT. The CDR3 contains 15 residues. The CDR3 sequence is CASSLAPGGASGYTF. The DNA of the CDR3 is TGTGCCAGCAGCCTCGCGCCCGGGGGGGCTAGTGGCTACACCTTC.

This clonotype was picked up many times. The CDR3 nucleotides are TGTGCCAGCTCATCGCATCAGGGTGTAAACACTGAAGCTTTCTTT. Translation gives CASSSHQGVNTEAFF. The rearrangement links TRBV18 to TRBJ1-1, with D possibly matching TRBD1 (5 bases). Trimming cost V 5 bases and J 2 bases, with 15 bases left between them. Looked up from germline, CDR1 is KGHSH and CDR2 is LQKENI. This CDR3 is 15 amino acids long.

The V and J genes are TRBV4-3 and TRBJ2-2; no firm D call. The CDR3 contains 17 residues. Trimming pared 1 base from V and 1 base from J, leaving 13 bases between. The germline V gene has CDR1 LGHNA and CDR2 YSLEER. CDR3 region: CASSQVAARLNTGELFF. CDR3 nucleotides: TGCGCCAGCAGCCAAGTCGCCGCCCGCCTGAACACCGGGGAGCTGTTTTTT.

This clonotype has at least ten counts. The chain combines TRBV3-1 with TRBJ1-2; perhaps TRBD1 as D (5 bases). Trimming pared 4 bases from V and 4 bases from J, leaving 10 bases between. Per germline, CDR1 LGHDT and CDR2 YNNKEL (reference sequence). This CDR3 comprises 13 residues. The CDR3 region is CASSPVGVYGYTF. CDR3 nucleotides: TGTGCCAGCAGCCCTGTAGGGGTCTATGGCTACACCTTC.

The chain joins TRBV19 to TRBJ2-2; D may be TRBD2 (6 bases). The CDR3 is 14 residues long. CDR1 is LNHDA, CDR2 SQIVND, per germline (reference sequence). Trimming took off 7 bases at V and 1 base at J, with 10 bases between the two ends. CDR3 sequence (DNA): TGTGCCAGTAAAGAGGGACTGAACACCGGGGAGCTGTTTTTT. This translates into CASKEGLNTGELFF.

The chain recombines TRBV20-1 with TRBJ2-1; TRBD2 might be the D (6 bases). V was pared by 4 bases and J by 2 bases, with 18 bases between. In germline, CDR1 is DFQATT, CDR2 SNEGSKA (reference sequence). This CDR3 comprises 16 residues. CDR3 in amino acids: CSAKVHGGQTYNEQFF. For the CDR3, the DNA is TGCAGTGCTAAGGTTCATGGAGGGCAAACCTACAATGAGCAGTTCTTC.

This clonotype occurred many times. The CDR3 region has the DNA TGCAGTGCTACCCGAAGGGAGGGGGGTGAAGCTTTCTTT. Translated: CSATRREGGEAFF. The V and J genes are TRBV20-1 and TRBJ1-1; TRBD1 is a possible D gene (6 bases). The CDR3 extends over 13 amino acids. Between the trimmed V and J ends, which lost 4 bases and 7 bases, there was a span of 16 bases. Looked up from germline, CDR1 is DFQATT and CDR2 is SNEGSKA (reference sequence).

This clonotype was counted many times. This chain uses TRBV30 with TRBJ2-7; D gene uncertain. This CDR3 has 12 amino acids. Per germline, CDR1 GTSNPN and CDR2 SVGIG (reference sequence). V lost 1 base to trimming and J lost 3 bases, with 7 bases between them. CDR3 nucleotide sequence: TGTGCCTGGAGTGGCTCGGGCTACGAGCAGTACTTC. Encoded protein: CAWSGSGYEQYF.

The rearrangement joins TRBV6-2 or TRBV6-3 to TRBJ1-1; D unresolved. The CDR3 covers 12 residues. V lost 6 bases and J 4 bases, leaving 9 bases between the germline ends. From germline, CDR1 is MNHEY and CDR2 SVGEGT. DNA of the CDR3: TGTGCCAGCAGGGAGGCGGGCACTGAAGCTTTCTTT. This sequence encodes CASREAGTEAFF.

The genes are TRBV6-1 and TRBJ2-2, with unresolved D. Germline-derived CDR1 and CDR2 are MNHNS and SASEGT. V lost 8 bases, J lost 4 bases, and 17 bases lay in between. The CDR3 covers 15 residues. The CDR3 DNA reads TGTGCCAGCGGCCTCGACTCAACGGGCACCGGGGAGCTGTTTTTT. Amino acids: CASGLDSTGTGELFF.

The rearrangement links TRBV24-1 to TRBJ1-1; D not certain. The ends were cut back, 1 base at V and 0 bases at J, with 14 bases in the middle. The CDR3 length is 17 residues. The germline gives CDR1 KGHDR, CDR2 SFDVKD. The CDR3 DNA reads TGTGCCACCAGTGATTTTCCCCTTAAATGTCTGAACACTGAAGCTTTCTTT. As protein: CATSDFPLKCLNTEAFF.

This rearrangement joins TRBV20-1 to TRBJ2-7, with D possibly matching TRBD2 (6 bases). From germline, CDR1 is DFQATT and CDR2 SNEGSKA (reference sequence). The CDR3 extends over 14 amino acids. Trimming stripped 4 bases from V and 4 bases from J, with 17 bases between. CDR3 in amino acids: CSAKGAAGYYEQYF. The CDR3, as DNA: TGCAGTGCTAAGGGAGCAGCGGGTTATTACGAGCAGTACTTC.

The V gene is TRBV7-9, the J gene TRBJ2-7; possibly TRBD2 for D (6 bases). V was trimmed by 3 bases and J by 2 bases, leaving 11 bases between them. There are 14 residues in the CDR3. The germline CDR1 and CDR2 sequences are SEHNR and FQNEAQ (reference sequence). CDR3 amino acids: CASSLEGRAYEQYF. The DNA of the CDR3 is TGTGCCAGCAGCTTGGAGGGCCGGGCCTACGAGCAGTACTTC.

This sequence joins TRBV6-1 and TRBJ1-1, with no clear D. The germline V gene encodes CDR1 MNHNS and CDR2 SASEGT. Trimming took 7 bases from V and 4 from J, leaving 16 bases between them. The CDR3 is 14 residues long. The chain's CDR3 is CASTFLGIGTEAFF. In DNA, the CDR3 is TGTGCCAGCACCTTTCTGGGGATCGGCACTGAAGCTTTCTTT.

The J gene is TRBJ1-5, the V gene TRBV27; TRBD1 matches 7 bases. Germline V gene lookup returns CDR1 MNHEY and CDR2 SMNVEV (reference sequence). J was trimmed by 4 bases and V by 4 bases; bases with no gene match: 7. The CDR3 loop spans 15 amino acids. The CDR3 sequence is CASSSTGVRNQPQHF. The CDR3 DNA follows: TGTGCCAGCAGTTCTACAGGGGTGAGGAATCAGCCCCAGCATTTT.

This clonotype was recorded a few times. The gene calls are TRBV7-2 and TRBJ2-1, with D hard to call. V dropped 5 bases and J dropped 8 bases, with 25 bases sitting between them. Germline V gives CDR1 SGHTA, CDR2 FQGNSA. CDR3 length: 17 residues. The CDR3 loop is CASSTSTGPRRSDEQFF. The CDR3 bases are TGTGCCAGCAGCACGAGCACCGGGCCCCGACGTTCCGATGAGCAGTTCTTC.

The J gene is TRBJ2-1, the V gene TRBV12-5; TRBD2 is a possible D gene (6 bases). Trimming took 3 bases from V and 4 from J, leaving 10 bases between them. Germline CDR1 is LGHNT and CDR2 is FRNRAP. The CDR3 is made up of 14 amino acids. CDR3 protein: CASGFRDLYNEQFF. As DNA, the CDR3 is TGTGCTAGTGGTTTCAGGGACTTATACAATGAGCAGTTCTTC.

The gene calls are TRBV28 and TRBJ2-4, with D perhaps matching TRBD1 (6 bases). Trimming took off 10 bases at V and 1 base at J, with 23 bases between the two ends. Germline V gene data show CDR1 as MDHEN and CDR2 as SYDVKM. The CDR3 totals 17 residues. CDR3 loop: CATRGTSGGGAKNIQYF. The CDR3 bases are TGTGCCACCCGAGGGACATCGGGTGGTGGGGCCAAAAACATTCAGTACTTC.